Here is one T cell receptor (beta chain) with its context. This sample is drawn from a study of T cell responses to AZD1222 COVID-19 vaccine. The germline CDR1 and CDR2 sequences are SGHKS and YYEKEE (reference sequence). There are 14 residues in the CDR3. V lost 0 bases, J lost 0 bases, and 6 bases lay in between. Profiling relied on immunoSEQ multiplex PCR, and the TCRdb table lists in-frame clones only, not all of them. The table has around 140,000 clones, 80% to 95% seen once. This chain uses TRBV5-5 with TRBJ1-1; D is undetermined. This specimen was peripheral blood, taken on day 0 of AZD1222 vaccination. The clonotype was recovered from an adult in good health. The CDR3 DNA sequence: TGTGCCAGCAGCTTGGGGCAAGTGAACACTGAAGCTTTCTTT. It codes for CASSLGQVNTEAFF.